The 3 T cell receptor beta chains presented below share a single source sample, sequenced in a study of shared clonotypes between healthy human individuals. The assay was immunoSEQ multiplex PCR, and TCRdb's table has in-frame clones only and misses some. In the table there are about 2.4 million clones, approximately 94% of which are singletons. The sample taken for sequencing was naive CD4+ T cells from PBMCs. Subset meaning: CD45RA+ positively selected. These receptors originate from a man aged 18 to 29 in good health. Some clones in this sample may be carry-over from other donors' samples.

This chain joins TRBV5-4 and TRBJ2-7; TRBD2 matches 9 bases. Germline lookup yields CDR1 SGHNT and CDR2 YYREEE (reference sequence). V dropped 6 bases and J dropped 6; count of bases not matched to a gene: 7. The CDR3 has 13 residues. The DNA of the CDR3 is TGTGCCAGCACACAGGCGGGGGGGGGCGAGCAGTACTTC. It specifies CASTQAGGGEQYF.

The CDR3 DNA sequence: TGCGCCAGCAGCCAAGGACTAGCGGGAAGTAGGTACAATGAGCAGTTCTTC. Encoded protein: CASSQGLAGSRYNEQFF. This chain uses TRBV4-1 with TRBJ2-1; 11 nucleotides agree with TRBD2. The CDR3 has 17 residues. The V gene's germline CDR1 is MGHRA and CDR2 YSYEKL. The J segment lost 4 bases and the V segment lost 1 base, leaving 6 bases of the junction unmatched.

The chain has TRBV14 and TRBJ2-7, with D possibly matching TRBD1 (5 bases). The CDR3 covers 13 residues. Per germline, CDR1 SGHDN and CDR2 FVKESK. V gave up 3 bases and J gave up 6 bases, with 12 bases separating them. CDR3 region: CASSHLRGFEQYF. CDR3 bases: TGTGCCAGCAGCCATTTAAGGGGCTTCGAGCAGTACTTC.